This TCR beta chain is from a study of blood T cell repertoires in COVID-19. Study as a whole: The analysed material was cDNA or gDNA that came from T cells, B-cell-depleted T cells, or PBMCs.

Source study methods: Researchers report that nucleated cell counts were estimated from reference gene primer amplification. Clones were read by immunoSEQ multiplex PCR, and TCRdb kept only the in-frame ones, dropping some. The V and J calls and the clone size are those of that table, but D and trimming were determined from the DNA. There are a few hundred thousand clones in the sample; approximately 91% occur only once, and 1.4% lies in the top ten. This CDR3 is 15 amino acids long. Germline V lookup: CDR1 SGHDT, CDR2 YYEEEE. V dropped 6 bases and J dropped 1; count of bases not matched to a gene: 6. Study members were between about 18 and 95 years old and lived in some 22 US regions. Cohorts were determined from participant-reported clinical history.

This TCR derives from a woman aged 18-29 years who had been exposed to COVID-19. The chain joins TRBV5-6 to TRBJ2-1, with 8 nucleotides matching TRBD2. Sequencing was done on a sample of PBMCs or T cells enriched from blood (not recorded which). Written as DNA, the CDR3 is TGTGCCAGCACCGACACGGGGGGGTCCTACAATGAGCAGTTCTTC. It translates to CASTDTGGSYNEQFF.